The rows below give T cell receptor beta chains drawn from one sample of a study of shared clonotypes between healthy human individuals. Assay: immunoSEQ multiplex PCR; the TCRdb copy retains only in-frame clones and omits some. The sample records over 2,000,000 clones, over 85% being singletons. Specimen: naive CD8+ T cells from PBMCs. The receptors stem from a man aged 18 to 30 in good health. Some clones in this sample may be carry-over from other donors' samples. Both conserved end residues are part of each CDR3. Fields, in order: V gene, J gene, D gene, clone size, CDR3 protein, CDR3 DNA. A D gene is named only where the DNA matches it firmly. A row's size may be missing; if present it is once, few, many or a size class.

TRBV9	TRBJ2-3	-	-	CASSVGLTGDTQYF	TGTGCCAGCAGCGTAGGGCTCACCGGGGATACGCAGTATTTT
TRBV11-2	TRBJ2-1	-	-	CASSLGYNEQFF	TGTGCCAGCAGCCTAGGTTACAATGAGCAGTTCTTC
TRBV27	TRBJ2-5	TRBD1	-	CASRTGTGGRETQYF	TGTGCCAGCAGAACCGGGACAGGGGGCCGAGAGACCCAGTACTTC
TRBV30	TRBJ1-2	-	-	CAWTSNAGRIYGYTF	TGTGCCTGGACAAGCAACGCTGGACGGATTTATGGCTACACCTTC
TRBV5-8	TRBJ2-7	-	-	CASSLTRPTYEQYF	TGTGCCAGCAGTTTGACCCGTCCCACCTACGAGCAGTACTTC
TRBV19	TRBJ2-7	-	-	CASTNVSGEQYF	TGTGCCAGTACCAACGTTTCGGGCGAGCAGTACTTC
TRBV6-5	TRBJ2-1	-	-	CASSSRGEDEQFF	TGTGCCAGCAGTAGCCGAGGGGAAGATGAGCAGTTCTTC
TRBV15	TRBJ2-1	TRBD2	-	CATSRPPWRESYNEQFF	TGTGCCACCAGCAGACCCCCCTGGCGGGAGTCCTACAATGAGCAGTTCTTC
TRBV5-1	TRBJ2-7	-	-	CASSSGTSYEQYF	TGCGCCAGCAGTTCCGGGACCTCCTACGAGCAGTACTTC
TRBV7-9	TRBJ2-1	-	-	CASSSPFAGINEQFF	TGTGCCAGCAGCTCGCCTTTCGCGGGGATCAATGAGCAGTTCTTC
TRBV9	TRBJ1-5	TRBD1	once	CASSTGDGTHNQPQHF	TGTGCCAGCAGCACAGGGGACGGGACGCATAATCAGCCCCAGCATTTT
TRBV28	TRBJ1-5	-	-	CASSFSGWSGNQPQHF	TGTGCCAGCAGTTTCTCTGGGTGGTCGGGCAATCAGCCCCAGCATTTT
TRBV15	TRBJ2-2	-	-	CATSTTRAGELFF	TGTGCCACCAGCACCACGAGAGCCGGGGAGCTGTTTTTT
TRBV5-1	TRBJ2-5	-	-	CASSFTGLQETQYF	TGCGCCAGCAGCTTTACAGGGCTCCAAGAGACCCAGTACTTC
TRBV29-1	TRBJ1-3	TRBD1	-	CSVGDRGSGNTIYF	TGCAGCGTGGGGGACAGGGGCTCTGGAAACACCATATATTTT
TRBV4-1	TRBJ2-5	-	-	CASSVKRTQYQETQYF	TGCGCCAGCAGCGTAAAAAGGACCCAGTACCAAGAGACCCAGTACTTC
TRBV27	TRBJ2-7	TRBD2	-	CASSLWAGGVYEQYF	TGTGCCAGCAGTTTATGGGCGGGAGGTGTCTACGAGCAGTACTTC
TRBV7-9	TRBJ2-1	TRBD1	-	CASSVDRVGPYNEQFF	TGTGCCAGCAGCGTGGACAGGGTGGGACCCTACAATGAGCAGTTCTTC
TRBV19	TRBJ2-3	TRBD2	-	CASSTGLAAPDTQYF	TGTGCCAGTAGCACGGGACTAGCGGCGCCAGATACGCAGTATTTT
TRBV28	TRBJ1-5	-	-	CASSLEWGSGGNQPQHF	TGTGCCAGCAGTTTAGAGTGGGGCTCAGGAGGCAATCAGCCCCAGCATTTT
TRBV5-6	TRBJ2-7	-	-	CASSLGTAEQYF	TGTGCCAGCAGCTTGGGAACAGCCGAGCAGTACTTC
TRBV27	TRBJ2-5	-	-	CASSPFPGRPQETQYF	TGTGCCAGCAGTCCATTCCCGGGACGACCACAAGAGACCCAGTACTTC
TRBV27	TRBJ2-4	-	once	CASSSNRERDIQYF	TGTGCCAGCAGCTCAAACAGGGAACGGGACATTCAGTACTTC
TRBV7-9	TRBJ2-2	-	-	CASSSQAWAGELFF	TGTGCCAGCAGCTCCCAAGCTTGGGCTGGGGAGCTGTTTTTT
TRBV27	TRBJ2-7	-	-	CASSESSLLYEQYF	TGTGCCAGCAGTGAGTCCTCCCTTCTCTACGAGCAGTACTTC
TRBV7-9	TRBJ2-7	TRBD1	few	CASSLAGQGVEQYF	TGTGCCAGCAGCTTAGCGGGACAGGGAGTCGAGCAGTACTTC
TRBV19	TRBJ2-7	TRBD1	-	CASSILGGGEQYF	TGTGCCAGTAGTATTTTAGGGGGCGGCGAGCAGTACTTC
TRBV27	TRBJ1-5	-	once	CASSFTGSNQPQHF	TGTGCCAGCAGTTTTACGGGAAGCAATCAGCCCCAGCATTTT
TRBV27	TRBJ1-2	TRBD1	-	CASSWDRENGYTF	TGTGCCAGCAGTTGGGACAGGGAGAATGGCTACACCTTC